Sequencing of this T cell receptor beta chain was carried out in a study of blood T cell repertoires in COVID-19 (dated by TCRdb to about 2020). Looking at the study overall: Collaborator samples came from the United States, Italy and Spain and covered acute and convalescent phases of COVID-19. Where available, HLA class I and class II types were obtained from metadata supplied by the sample provider rather than from assay-based typing. The dataset comprised deeply sampled blood TCRbeta repertoires from subjects exposed to, actively infected with, or recovered from COVID-19. The repertoires were made available in a free public database intended to serve as a resource for research on the immune response to SARS-CoV-2. The material from the prospective study consisted of cDNA or gDNA derived from T cells, B-cell-depleted T cells, or PBMCs. Samples came from the ongoing ImmuneRACE study (first 160 participants) plus 1,254 subjects from 6 global collaborators. Nearly every sample came with metadata listing a de-identified subject ID, COVID-19 status, age in years and sex.

In the case of this clone: Which antigen it targets is not known. No much larger clone is present one base from it, and per-base qualities are unavailable.

Each collaborating institution followed its own protocols to collect whole blood in K2EDTA tubes. Collaborator samples were shipped for TCRbeta analysis as frozen whole blood, isolated PBMCs, or DNA extracted from either sample type. The paper's findings and limits, for the study overall: How much clinical and demographic metadata was included differed by source and by participant, and the metadata was provided uncurated.

Reading from cysteine to phenylalanine, the CDR3 counts 15 amino acids. Just the 45-base CDR3 DNA is kept, in frame starting at base 1. Clipping removes 4 bases from V and 2 bases from J, with 4 as the unmatched junction base count. The germline V gene provides CDR1 MDHEN and CDR2 SYDVKM. The immunoSEQ Assay, a bias-controlled multiplex PCR, was used to amplify TCRbeta CDR3 regions from genomic DNA. The authors' pipeline ran thus. The number of nucleated cells in each sample was estimated by amplification of reference gene primers within the assay. To quantify the absolute abundance of each unique TCRbeta CDR3 rearrangement, sequence reads were collapsed and filtered. For each sample, productive Simpson clonality was calculated as the square root of Simpson's diversity index across productive rearrangements. The source is immuneACCESS, and TCRdb retained only in-frame sequences with V and J called. Part of the clones is not carried over; for the studies checked, unresolved V genes explain less than half of this, and the remainder is unexplained. V and J calls and clone size come straight from that table; D and trimming were deduced from the DNA. For this sample there are 200,000 to 250,000 clones; about 90% appear just once. The leading ten clones occupy roughly 2.5% of the sample.

The sequence links TRBV28 to TRBJ1-1, and 10 bases in between align with TRBD1. Sequencing used peripheral blood. The source is a woman aged 55-70 years with acute or convalescent COVID-19. At the DNA level, the sequence is TGTGCCAGCAGTTCGCCGACAGGGGGCAACACTGAAGCTTTCTTT. This translates into CASSSPTGGNTEAFF.